This TCR beta chain stems from a study of T cell responses to AZD1222 COVID-19 vaccine. At the level of the study: Pooled in the analysis were second doses at about 4 or about 12 weeks.

CDR3 length: 14 amino acids. Germline CDR1 and CDR2: SNHLY and FYNNEI. Trimming stripped 3 bases from V and 2 bases from J, with 8 bases between. This clone turned up a few times. The antigen is not known. Libraries were prepared by immunoSEQ multiplex PCR; TCRdb keeps only in-frame clonotypes and omits some of them. The sample has under 150,000 clones, around nine tenths seen once. Study-wide results and limits: The repertoires were collected only after the peak T cell response. Donor demographics were predominantly white British with a female majority; clonal diversity may be underestimated.

V and J are TRBV2 and TRBJ1-5, with D possibly matching TRBD1 (6 bases). This receptor was obtained from an adult in good health. Sequenced here: peripheral blood, sampled on day 0 of AZD1222 vaccination. CDR3 sequence: CASSEAGGNQPQHF. The CDR3 nucleotides read TGTGCCAGCAGTGAGGCAGGGGGCAATCAGCCCCAGCATTTT.